Below are 11 T cell receptor beta chains sequenced from a single sample in a study of T cell clonality in common variable immunodeficiency. The data were produced by immunoSEQ multiplex PCR, yet TCRdb's version contains in-frame clones alone and is incomplete. Reported are under 45,000 clones, none seen only once; the ten largest carry approximately 3.6%. Sequencing was done on a sample of peripheral blood mononuclear cells. Receptors were obtained from a person aged 18 to 75 in good health.

This clone was observed a few times. Read coverage stops 3 residues before the CDR3 terminus; the germline J gene supplies the remainder. The V gene is TRBV2, the J gene TRBJ2-1; the D gene is possibly TRBD2 (6 bases). The CDR3 spans 13 residues. The germline gives CDR1 SNHLY, CDR2 FYNNEI. Trimming stripped 3 bases from V and 7 bases from J, with 10 bases between. The part of the CDR3 DNA that was read is TGTGCCAGCAGTGAGTCAGGGAGGAATGAG. It specifies CASSESGRNE. The entire CDR3 sequence reads CASSESGRNEQFF.

The sample holds many counts of this clone. The read is 3 residues too short to cover the CDR3 end, so that end is filled in from the germline J gene. The chain employs TRBV4-1 and TRBJ1-2; 7 bases match TRBD1. Germline trimming cut 2 bases from V and 6 bases from J; bases unmatched to any gene: 15. Per the germline V gene, CDR1 is MGHRA and CDR2 is YSYEKL. The CDR3 extends over 17 amino acids. CDR3 DNA (partial): TGCGCCAGCAGCCAACTAGAAACCATGACAGGGATGGATGGC. Amino acid sequence: CASSQLETMTGMDG. The CDR3, in full, reads CASSQLETMTGMDGYTF.

This clone was seen repeatedly, ten times or more. The read ends 3 residues early relative to the CDR3; the germline J gene fills the gap. J is TRBJ2-2 and V is TRBV5-1; possible D gene TRBD1, 5 bases. V was pared by 4 bases and J by 0 bases, with 7 bases between. CDR1 and CDR2 (germline): SGHRS, YFSETQ. This CDR3 region has 14 residues. The CDR3: CASSLDTNTGELFF. The CDR3 DNA, read in part, is TGCGCCAGCAGCCTGGACACGAACACCGGGGAG.

There are many counts of this clone. The sequenced fragment ends 3 residues before the CDR3 boundary, so the rest is inferred from the germline J gene. The genes are TRBV2 and TRBJ2-1; D not resolved. The CDR3 runs to 11 residues. Between the trimmed V and J ends, which lost 6 bases and 4 bases, there was a span of 4 bases. In germline, CDR1 is SNHLY, CDR2 FYNNEI. The CDR3 sequence: CASRLYNEQFF. The covered CDR3 bases are TGTGCCAGCAGACTTTACAATGAG.

This clone has a count of ten or more. The read stops 3 residues short of the end of the CDR3; the missing end is completed from the germline J gene. The chain links TRBV5-4 to TRBJ1-4, with TRBD1 matching 7 bases. This CDR3 region has 14 residues. The J segment lost 4 bases and the V segment lost 0 bases, leaving 0 bases of the junction unmatched. Per the germline V gene, CDR1 is SGHNT and CDR2 is YYREEE (reference sequence). Here the CDR3 reads CASSLDRGNEKLFF. The CDR3 bases that were read are TGTGCCAGCAGCTTGGACAGGGGTAATGAAAAA. The entire variable domain, with the rest obtained from reference TRBV5-4 and TRBJ1-4, is as follows: ETGVTQSPTHLIKTRGQQVTLRCSSQSGHNTVSWYQQALGQGPQFIFQYYREEENGRGNFPPRFSGLQFPNYSSELNVNALELDDSALYLCASSLDRGNEKLFFGSGTQLSVL.

This clone occurred many times. The sequenced fragment ends 3 residues before the CDR3 boundary, so the rest is inferred from the germline J gene. This chain uses TRBV28 with TRBJ2-7, with 8 bases identical to TRBD2. Germline-derived CDR1 and CDR2 are MDHEN and SYDVKM. This CDR3 comprises 14 residues. V lost 7 bases and J lost 0; bases outside the gene matches: 5. The sequenced CDR3 bases are TGTGCCAGCATCTTGAGCGGGAGCTCCTACGAG. This codes for CASILSGSSYE. The entire CDR3 reads CASILSGSSYEQYF.

About this clone: The read stops 3 residues short of the end of the CDR3; the missing end is completed from the germline J gene. The gene calls are TRBV18 and TRBJ2-5, with TRBD2 matching 7 bases. Germline-derived CDR1 and CDR2 are KGHSH and LQKENI. This CDR3 comprises 13 residues. The V segment lost 2 bases and the J segment 5 bases; nucleotides outside the gene matches: 2. CDR3 DNA (partial): TGTGCCAGCTCACCAGGGACTAAGGAGACC. This gives the protein CASSPGTKET. From start to end, the CDR3 is CASSPGTKETQYF. The full variable domain, completed using reference TRBV18 and TRBJ2-5, is NAGVMQNPRHLVRRRGQEARLRCSPMKGHSHVYWYRQLPEEGLKFMVYLQKENIIDESGMPKERFSAEFPKEGPSILRIQQVVRGDSAAYFCASSPGTKETQYFGPGTRLLVL.

For this clone: Read data end 3 residues before the CDR3 end; the end is taken from the germline J gene. V gene TRBV18 combines with J gene TRBJ2-1; 8 nucleotides line up with TRBD2. The CDR3 sequence is 14 residues long. J gave up 8 bases and V 4 bases, and 7 bases lay outside the gene matches. Germline CDR1 and CDR2: KGHSH and LQKENI. The CDR3 bases that were read are TGTGCCAGCTCACTGGTCAGCGGGAGCTATGAG. Residues: CASSLVSGSYE. The full CDR3 sequence reads CASSLVSGSYEQFF.

This clone was picked up many times. With the read ending 3 residues before the CDR3 end, the germline J gene is used to fill in that end. This chain joins TRBV14 and TRBJ2-2; D might be TRBD1 (5 bases). This CDR3 is built from 14 residues. V was trimmed by 1 base and J by 6 bases, leaving 9 bases between them. CDR1 is SGHDN, CDR2 FVKESK, per germline. CDR3 DNA (partial): TGTGCCAGCAGCCAAGCCAGGGCGGCCGGGGAG. Protein sequence: CASSQARAAGE. The complete CDR3 protein is CASSQARAAGELFF.

On this clone: The read ends 3 residues before the CDR3 terminus; that terminus is restored from the germline J gene. The chain employs TRBV19 and TRBJ2-3, with 9 bases identical to TRBD1. The CDR3 has 16 amino acids. The germline CDR1 and CDR2 sequences are LNHDA and SQIVND (reference sequence). The part of the CDR3 DNA that was read is TGTGCCAGTAGCTTCCGGGACAGGGTGCCGGATCAGCCG. This gives the protein CASSFRDRVPDQP. In full, the CDR3 is CASSFRDRVPDQPQYF. Using reference TRBV19 and TRBJ2-3 for the parts outside the CDR3, the full variable domain is DGGITQSPKYLFRKEGQNVTLSCEQNLNHDAMYWYRQDPGQGLRLIYYSQIVNDFQKGDIAEGYSVSREKKESFPLTVTSAQKNPTAFYLCASSFRDRVPDQPQYFGPGTRLTVL.

This clone has ten or more counts. The CDR3 is cut off 3 residues early in the read; its end comes from the germline J gene. V and J are TRBV5-5 and TRBJ2-1; D call uncertain. CDR1 and CDR2 (germline): SGHKS, YYEKEE (reference sequence). The V end was cut by 0 bases, the J end by 4 bases, with 11 bases between. The CDR3 consists of 15 residues. The CDR3 bases that were read are TGTGCCAGCAGCTTGGTGGCAGGAGATTACAATGAG. This translates into CASSLVAGDYNE. The whole CDR3 sequence is CASSLVAGDYNEQFF.